This TCR beta chain was sequenced for a study of chemoradiotherapy in HPV16-positive cancers. Whole-study results and caveats: Better recurrence-free survival went with HPV-responsive T-cell expansion in HPV16-positive patients.

In germline, CDR1 is MNHEY, CDR2 SVGAGI. The J segment lost 9 bases and the V segment lost 6 bases, leaving 0 bases of the junction unmatched. The CDR3 is 12 residues long. Profiled with immunoSEQ multiplex PCR; TCRdb holds only in-frame clones, not every one. The sample contains more than 20,000 clones, around 87% of which appear only once. A note on this clone: Its antigen is not identified.

The sequences come from blood, collected from a patient who underwent chemoradiotherapy. The V call is TRBV6-5, the J call TRBJ1-6; 9 bases align to TRBD1. This receptor was taken from a human donor with HPV-associated anogenital cancer. This chain's CDR3 is CASRGQGSPLHF. The CDR3 bases are TGTGCCAGCAGGGGACAGGGTTCACCCCTCCACTTT.